What follows are 22 T cell receptor beta chains derived from one specimen sequenced in a study of blood T cell repertoires in COVID-19. This table comes from immunoSEQ multiplex PCR, and its TCRdb copy is limited to in-frame clones, with some not included. Of 200,000 to 300,000 clones in the sample, over 80% were seen once. The sequenced sample consisted of peripheral blood. These receptors all come from a man aged 40-50 years with acute or convalescent COVID-19.

The V gene is TRBV7-2, the J gene TRBJ2-7, with 10 bases fitting TRBD1. The CDR3 sequence is 16 residues long. The ends lost 6 bases at V and 6 bases at J; junction bases unmatched: 14. The germline V gene encodes CDR1 SGHTA and CDR2 FQGNSA. This CDR3 is CASSSPRGTGVTEQYF. In DNA form, the CDR3 reads TGTGCCAGCAGTTCTCCGCGAGGGACAGGGGTGACCGAGCAGTACTTC.

The V and J genes are TRBV5-6 and TRBJ2-1, with 8 nucleotides matching TRBD2. CDR3 length: 15 amino acids. V gave up 4 bases and J gave up 2 bases; unmatched junction bases: 5. Germline CDR1 and CDR2: SGHDT and YYEEEE. Here the CDR3 reads CASSRSGMAYNEQFF. The CDR3 DNA reads TGTGCCAGCAGCCGTAGCGGGATGGCCTACAATGAGCAGTTCTTC.

This clone turned up a few times. The gene calls are TRBV10-3 and TRBJ2-1; D is perhaps TRBD2 (5 bases). Trimming removed 2 bases from V and 9 bases from J, with 8 bases in between. Germline CDR1 ENHRY, CDR2 SYGVKD. This CDR3 contains 12 residues. The CDR3 is CAISERGIEQFF. CDR3 nucleotides: TGTGCCATCAGTGAGCGAGGGATTGAGCAGTTCTTC.

This chain links TRBV11-2 with TRBJ1-2; the D gene is possibly TRBD1 (6 bases). The germline V gene has CDR1 SGHAT and CDR2 FQNNGV. The CDR3 runs to 15 residues. With 3 bases removed from V and 4 bases from J, the gap between germline ends came to 15 bases. The CDR3 protein is CASSFDRTTPYGYTF. The CDR3 DNA sequence: TGTGCCAGCAGCTTTGACAGGACAACCCCCTATGGCTACACCTTC. Drawing the rest from reference TRBV11-2 and TRBJ1-2, the complete variable domain is EAGVAQSPRYKIIEKRQSVAFWCNPISGHATLYWYQQILGQGPKLLIQFQNNGVVDDSQLPKDRFSAERLKGVDSTLKIQPAKLEDSAVYLCASSFDRTTPYGYTFGSGTRLTVV.

The chain links TRBV5-1 to TRBJ1-1, with 8 bases aligning to TRBD1. This CDR3 comprises 14 residues. The germline CDR1 and CDR2 sequences are SGHRS and YFSETQ. Trimming cost V 1 base and J 4 bases; bases outside gene matches: 3. The CDR3 coding sequence is TGCGCCAGCAGCTTGACAGGGGGGAGCACTGAAGCTTTCTTT. Protein product: CASSLTGGSTEAFF.

The chain joins TRBV7-2 to TRBJ1-6; D remains unclear. Trimming removed 5 bases from V and 7 bases from J, with 12 bases in between. Germline CDR1 and CDR2: SGHTA and FQGNSA. CDR3 length: 14 residues. Here the CDR3 reads CASSQMLRNSPLHF. CDR3 coding DNA: TGTGCCAGCAGCCAAATGCTCAGGAATTCACCCCTCCACTTT.

This clone was seen just once. This sequence joins TRBV6-6 and TRBJ1-2; 8 positions agree with TRBD1. The V and J ends lost 6 bases and 2 bases, in that order; junction bases with no gene match: 5. The CDR3 length is 14 residues. Germline loops: CDR1 MNHNY, CDR2 SVGAGI (reference sequence). The CDR3 protein is CASSQGAPNYGYTF. DNA for the CDR3: TGTGCCAGCAGCCAGGGGGCGCCCAACTATGGCTACACCTTC.

The rearrangement links TRBV19 to TRBJ2-1; D possibly corresponds to TRBD2 (5 bases). This CDR3 has 12 residues. Germline V gene lookup returns CDR1 LNHDA and CDR2 SQIVND (reference sequence). V was pared by 5 bases and J by 8 bases, with 10 bases between. CDR3 region: CASSPRGDEQFF. The CDR3 DNA follows: TGTGCCAGTAGTCCCCGGGGTGATGAGCAGTTCTTC.

This chain joins TRBV6-5 and TRBJ2-1; 9 bases fit TRBD2. This CDR3 is 16 amino acids long. The ends lost 4 bases at V and 1 base at J; junction bases unmatched: 5. CDR1 and CDR2 (germline): MNHEY, SVGAGI. CDR3 region: CASSFRLAGSYNEQFF. CDR3 DNA sequence: TGTGCCAGCAGTTTCAGGCTAGCGGGGTCCTACAATGAGCAGTTCTTC.

The J gene is TRBJ1-2, the V gene TRBV5-8, with TRBD1 matching over 7 bases. V lost 4 bases and J lost 0; bases outside the gene matches: 6. Germline lookup yields CDR1 SGHTS and CDR2 YDEGEE. The CDR3 is 15 residues long. CDR3 DNA: TGTGCCAGCAGCCCGCGGACAGGAACTAACTATGGCTACACCTTC. It translates to CASSPRTGTNYGYTF.

The chain has TRBV5-8 and TRBJ2-3; possible D gene TRBD1, 5 bases. Germline CDR1 SGHTS, CDR2 YDEGEE. V was pared by 5 bases and J by 4 bases, with 17 bases between. This CDR3 is 15 amino acids long. The CDR3 reads CASSIGPLGPDTQYF. Written as DNA, the CDR3 is TGTGCCAGCAGTATCGGGCCCCTGGGGCCAGATACGCAGTATTTT.

The rearrangement uses TRBV5-1 and TRBJ2-7, with TRBD1 identical over 9 bases. V was pared by 2 bases and J by 0 bases, with 3 bases of the junction left unmatched. The CDR3 loop spans 15 amino acids. Per the germline V gene, CDR1 is SGHRS and CDR2 is YFSETQ. CDR3 region: CASSFGTGLSYEQYF. Written as DNA, the CDR3 is TGCGCCAGCAGCTTTGGGACAGGGCTCTCCTACGAGCAGTACTTC.

The gene calls are TRBV5-6 and TRBJ2-7, with D possibly being TRBD2 (5 bases). CDR1 and CDR2 (germline): SGHDT, YYEEEE. The V end lost 4 bases, the J end lost 3 bases, and 14 bases lay between the germline ends. This CDR3 is 14 amino acids long. The CDR3 coding sequence is TGTGCCAGCAGCCTGGGGAGCGTAAACTACGAGCAGTACTTC. Protein: CASSLGSVNYEQYF. The variable domain in full, completed from reference TRBV5-6 and TRBJ2-7, reads DAGVTQSPTHLIKTRGQQVTLRCSPKSGHDTVSWYQQALGQGPQFIFQYYEEEERQRGNFPDRFSGHQFPNYSSELNVNALLLGDSALYLCASSLGSVNYEQYFGPGTRLTVT.

The chain recombines TRBV6-5 with TRBJ1-2; a possible D gene is TRBD1 (5 bases). Germline values: CDR1 MNHEY, CDR2 SVGAGI. This CDR3 has 12 residues. Trimming removed 7 bases from V and 4 bases from J, with 10 bases in between. The CDR3 is CASTQGSYGYTF. In nucleotides, the CDR3 is TGTGCCAGCACGCAGGGTAGCTATGGCTACACCTTC.

The rearrangement uses TRBV7-6 and TRBJ2-3; TRBD2 agrees at 14 bases. V gave up 5 bases and J gave up 1 base; unmatched junction bases: 17. The CDR3 loop spans 21 amino acids. Germline V gives CDR1 SGHVS, CDR2 FNYEAQ. The CDR3 is CASSPMPPGTSGSFGTDTQYF. The CDR3 DNA follows: TGTGCCAGCAGCCCTATGCCTCCCGGGACTAGCGGGAGTTTCGGCACAGATACGCAGTATTTT.

V and J are TRBV18 and TRBJ2-7; D is uncertain. Germline-derived CDR1 and CDR2 are KGHSH and LQKENI. Trimming removed 0 bases at V and 6 bases at J, with 9 bases between. This CDR3 has 13 residues. The CDR3 sequence is CASSPPKLGEQYF. The CDR3 coding sequence is TGTGCCAGCTCACCACCGAAACTCGGCGAGCAGTACTTC.

The chain employs TRBV6-1 and TRBJ1-3, with a possible D match to TRBD1 (5 bases). V was shortened by 1 base and J by 2 bases, with 9 bases between the two germline ends. CDR3 size: 15 residues. The germline V gene encodes CDR1 MNHNS and CDR2 SASEGT. The DNA of the CDR3 is TGTGCCAGCAGTGAAGGCTGGGGCCCTGGAAACACCATATATTTT. Translating gives CASSEGWGPGNTIYF.

V gene TRBV19 combines with J gene TRBJ1-5; a weak D match, TRBD1 (5 bases). Between the trimmed V and J ends, which lost 3 bases and 4 bases, there was a span of 13 bases. This CDR3 comprises 15 residues. Germline CDR1 and CDR2: LNHDA and SQIVND (reference sequence). CDR3 bases: TGTGCCAGTAGTATTAGCAGGGCGAGGAATCAGCCCCAGCATTTT. Translation: CASSISRARNQPQHF.

V usage is TRBV3-1 (or the pseudogene TRBV3-2) and J usage is TRBJ1-1; the D gene is possibly TRBD1 (5 bases). The germline V gene encodes CDR1 LGHDT and CDR2 YNNKEL (reference sequence). V dropped 4 bases and J dropped 5 bases, with 14 bases sitting between them. The length of the CDR3 is 14 residues. In DNA form, the CDR3 reads TGTGCCAGCAGCCCCAGGGTCGGAAATACTGAAGCTTTCTTT. This sequence encodes CASSPRVGNTEAFF.

The V call is TRBV27, the J call TRBJ1-2; TRBD1 aligns across 10 bases. The V gene's germline CDR1 is MNHEY and CDR2 SMNVEV (reference sequence). This CDR3 is built from 17 residues. With V trimmed by 5 bases and J by 4 bases, 13 bases remained unmatched. Here the CDR3 reads CASSTSIGTGAFYGYTF. DNA of the CDR3: TGTGCCAGCAGTACCTCCATAGGGACAGGGGCCTTCTATGGCTACACCTTC.

J is TRBJ2-7 and V is TRBV2; D perhaps matches TRBD2 (5 bases). This CDR3 is 16 amino acids long. The ends were cut back, 6 bases at V and 4 bases at J, with 22 bases in the middle. Germline V gives CDR1 SNHLY, CDR2 FYNNEI. The CDR3 reads CASSEIPGNSPYEQYF. Written as DNA, the CDR3 is TGTGCCAGCAGCGAGATCCCGGGAAACAGCCCTTACGAGCAGTACTTC.

V usage is TRBV11-2 and J usage is TRBJ2-5; D gene unclear. V was cut by 4 bases and J by 2 bases, with 11 bases left in between. CDR3 length: 14 residues. Per the germline V gene, CDR1 is SGHAT and CDR2 is FQNNGV. In DNA, the CDR3 is TGTGCCAGCAGCTCCCCCGACAAACAAGAGACCCAGTACTTC. Its protein product is CASSSPDKQETQYF.